These 14 T cell receptor beta chains share one sample of origin, sequenced in a study of T cell responses to AZD1222 COVID-19 vaccine. The protocol was immunoSEQ multiplex PCR, while the TCRdb copy is restricted to in-frame clones and leaves out a portion. The data hold about 140,000 clones, with around 87% observed a single time. The sample here was peripheral blood, taken on day 0 of AZD1222 vaccination. The receptors originated from an adult in good health.

The chain is built from TRBV10-2 and TRBJ2-1, with 13 bases matching TRBD2. Losses at the gene ends were 7 bases for V and 8 bases for J; bases not matched to a gene: 5. Germline CDR1 reads WSHSY; CDR2 reads SAAADI. The CDR3 runs to 14 residues. The CDR3 DNA reads as TGCGCCAGCACTAGGACTAGCGGGAGTTATGAGCAGTTCTTC. It specifies CASTRTSGSYEQFF.

V and J are TRBV7-2 and TRBJ1-4, with 9 bases matching TRBD1. Trimming removed 4 bases from V and 8 bases from J; junction bases left unmatched: 5. The CDR3 has 14 residues. Germline loops: CDR1 SGHTA, CDR2 FQGNSA. The CDR3, as DNA: TGTGCCAGCAGCTCGGACAGGGGCGGGGAAAAACTGTTTTTT. Translated: CASSSDRGGEKLFF.

The chain employs TRBV29-1 and TRBJ1-2; D ambiguous. CDR1 and CDR2 (germline): SQVTM, ANQGSEA. The CDR3 has 12 amino acids. V lost 0 bases to trimming and J lost 7 bases, with 9 bases between them. In nucleotides, the CDR3 is TGCAGCGTTGAAGATCTCCCTATTGGCTACACCTTC. Translation: CSVEDLPIGYTF.

The chain employs TRBV11-2 and TRBJ2-3; 9 bases are shared with TRBD2. The CDR3 is 16 residues long. Germline lookup yields CDR1 SGHAT and CDR2 FQNNGV. J gave up 3 bases and V 4 bases, and 8 bases lay outside the gene matches. CDR3 residues: CASSSQSGGPTDTQYF. The DNA of the CDR3 is TGTGCCAGCAGCTCCCAGAGCGGGGGGCCGACAGATACGCAGTATTTT. Filled out from reference TRBV11-2 and TRBJ2-3, the complete variable domain reads EAGVAQSPRYKIIEKRQSVAFWCNPISGHATLYWYQQILGQGPKLLIQFQNNGVVDDSQLPKDRFSAERLKGVDSTLKIQPAKLEDSAVYLCASSSQSGGPTDTQYFGPGTRLTVL.

The chain recombines TRBV4-1 with TRBJ2-3; D remains unclear. The germline CDR1 and CDR2 sequences are MGHRA and YSYEKL. V lost 1 base, J lost 2 bases, and 10 bases lay in between. This CDR3 region has 15 residues. This CDR3 reads CASSQVVTNTDTQYF. CDR3 sequence (DNA): TGCGCCAGCAGCCAAGTGGTCACGAACACAGATACGCAGTATTTT.

The rearrangement uses TRBV7-3 and TRBJ2-7; 10 positions match TRBD2. Looked up from germline, CDR1 is SGHTA and CDR2 is FQGTGA. Unmatched junction bases numbered 16, after V lost 4 bases and J lost 4 bases. The length of the CDR3 is 18 residues. As DNA, the CDR3 is TGTGCCAGCAGCTCCCGTCCCGGGGTAGCGGGAGGTCGGTACGAGCAGTACTTC. It codes for CASSSRPGVAGGRYEQYF. Full variable domain (missing parts from reference TRBV7-3 and TRBJ2-7): GAGVSQTPSNKVTEKGKYVELRCDPISGHTALYWYRQSLGQGPEFLIYFQGTGAADDSGLPNDRFFAVRPEGSVSTLKIQRTERGDSAVYLCASSSRPGVAGGRYEQYFGPGTRLTVT.

The chain carries TRBV13 and TRBJ1-5; D gene ambiguous. Germline values: CDR1 PRHDT, CDR2 FYEKMQ (reference sequence). The CDR3 is 15 amino acids. Trimming removed 0 bases at V and 4 bases at J, with 10 bases between. The CDR3 DNA reads TGTGCCAGCAGCTTAGGCCCGGGCAGAAATCAGCCCCAGCATTTT. It codes for CASSLGPGRNQPQHF. Supplemented by reference TRBV13 and TRBJ1-5, the full variable domain reads AAGVIQSPRHLIKEKRETATLKCYPIPRHDTVYWYQQGPGQDPQFLISFYEKMQSDKGSIPDRFSAQQFSDYHSELNMSSLELGDSALYFCASSLGPGRNQPQHFGDGTRLSIL.

The chain carries TRBV5-4 and TRBJ2-3; the D is unclear. V gave up 0 bases and J gave up 2 bases, with 10 bases separating them. The CDR3 length is 15 residues. Germline V gene lookup returns CDR1 SGHNT and CDR2 YYREEE (reference sequence). The CDR3 sequence is CASSLEGRSTDTQYF. CDR3 DNA sequence: TGTGCCAGCAGCTTGGAAGGCCGGTCCACAGATACGCAGTATTTT.

The chain recombines TRBV10-3 with TRBJ2-1; 10 nucleotides agree with TRBD2. V lost 0 bases, J lost 6 bases, and 5 bases stayed unmatched. Per the germline V gene, CDR1 is ENHRY and CDR2 is SYGVKD. The CDR3 covers 16 residues. The CDR3 here is CAISESPSGGANEQFF. CDR3 sequence (DNA): TGTGCCATCAGTGAGTCGCCGAGCGGGGGGGCCAATGAGCAGTTCTTC.

V usage is TRBV2 and J usage is TRBJ2-3, with 9 bases lining up with TRBD2. CDR3 size: 15 residues. Germline loops: CDR1 SNHLY, CDR2 FYNNEI. V lost 5 bases, J lost 2 bases, and 5 bases stayed unmatched. CDR3 residues: CASSTPSGTTDTQYF. The CDR3 DNA sequence: TGTGCCAGCAGTACCCCTAGCGGGACCACAGATACGCAGTATTTT.

This clone appeared a single time. V usage is TRBV19 and J usage is TRBJ1-1; 7 positions match TRBD1. The CDR3 extends over 16 amino acids. Germline V CDR1 and CDR2: LNHDA, SQIVND (reference sequence). The ends lost 4 bases at V and 3 bases at J; junction bases unmatched: 11. The CDR3 loop reads CASSNADRVVYTEAFF. CDR3 bases: TGTGCCAGTAGTAATGCTGACAGGGTGGTTTACACTGAAGCTTTCTTT.

The rearrangement links TRBV9 to TRBJ2-5, with 13 bases that match TRBD2. The CDR3 covers 17 residues. V was clipped by 0 bases and J by 5 bases; unmatched bases: 7. The germline V gene has CDR1 SGDLS and CDR2 YYNGEE. The CDR3 DNA follows: TGTGCCAGCAGCGTAGGACTAGCGGGGGGAGGAATGGAGACCCAGTACTTC. Protein product: CASSVGLAGGGMETQYF.

The gene calls are TRBV19 and TRBJ1-5, with no clear D. V lost 10 bases, J lost 2 bases, and 12 bases lay in between. CDR3 length: 13 residues. Per the germline V gene, CDR1 is LNHDA and CDR2 is SQIVND (reference sequence). As DNA, the CDR3 is TGTGCCACAACTGGGCAGGGCAATCAGCCCCAGCATTTT. Amino acids: CATTGQGNQPQHF.

The chain recombines TRBV19 with TRBJ1-4; D remains unclear. This CDR3 has 13 amino acids. V lost 4 bases and J lost 0, with 3 bases in between. Germline assignment: CDR1 LNHDA and CDR2 SQIVND (reference sequence). The CDR3 loop reads CASSTTTNEKLFF. The CDR3 DNA reads TGTGCCAGTAGTACAACAACTAATGAAAAACTGTTTTTT. The full variable domain, its missing parts supplied by reference TRBV19 and TRBJ1-4, is DGGITQSPKYLFRKEGQNVTLSCEQNLNHDAMYWYRQDPGQGLRLIYYSQIVNDFQKGDIAEGYSVSREKKESFPLTVTSAQKNPTAFYLCASSTTTNEKLFFGSGTQLSVL.